Below, 26 T cell receptor beta chains from the same sample are listed, as sequenced in a study of shared clonotypes between healthy human individuals. Profiling relied on immunoSEQ multiplex PCR, and the TCRdb table lists in-frame clones only, not all of them. Among more than 850,000 clones, approximately 80% were seen once, and the ten largest hold 0.52%. Sequencing was performed on memory CD4+ T cells from PBMCs. Subset: CD45RA-negative fraction. The receptors come from a man aged 18 to 29 in good health. Some clones in this sample may be carry-over from other donors' samples.

This clone was picked up a small number of times. The rearrangement joins TRBV7-9 to TRBJ2-1, with TRBD2 as a possible D gene (5 bases). The CDR3 sequence is 15 residues long. The germline CDR1 and CDR2 sequences are SEHNR and FQNEAQ (reference sequence). V was cut by 3 bases and J by 2 bases, with 11 bases left in between. CDR3 DNA: TGTGCCAGCAGCTTGACGGGAAGGACCTACAATGAGCAGTTCTTC. Protein product: CASSLTGRTYNEQFF.

Concerning this clone itself: Within the sample, other DNA sequences also encode this same CDR3. The rearrangement links TRBV7-3 to TRBJ2-1, with D tentatively TRBD2 (5 bases). This CDR3 region has 13 residues. Germline lookup yields CDR1 SGHTA and CDR2 FQGTGA. Trimming stripped 4 bases from V and 5 bases from J, with 9 bases between. CDR3 in DNA: TGTGCCAGCAGCTCCACTAGAGACAATGAGCAGTTCTTC. Amino acid sequence: CASSSTRDNEQFF.

J is TRBJ2-7 and V is TRBV30; D is ambiguous. This CDR3 region has 13 residues. Germline values: CDR1 GTSNPN, CDR2 SVGIG (reference sequence). Deletions cut 0 bases from V and 2 bases from J, with 8 bases between. As DNA, the CDR3 is TGTGCCTGGAGTGTAGACGGTCCCTACGAGCAGTACTTC. Residues: CAWSVDGPYEQYF.

The chain links TRBV28 to TRBJ2-7; D may be TRBD2 (5 bases). CDR1 and CDR2 from the germline V gene are MDHEN and SYDVKM. V dropped 9 bases and J dropped 1 base, with 7 bases sitting between them. This CDR3 has 11 residues. CDR3 sequence (DNA): TGTGCCAGACGGGGTTCCTACGAGCAGTACTTC. It encodes CARRGSYEQYF.

The chain combines TRBV4-1 with TRBJ2-2, with a possible D match to TRBD2 (6 bases). CDR3 size: 14 residues. CDR1 is MGHRA and CDR2 is YSYEKL in the germline V gene. Trimming pared 7 bases from V and 6 bases from J, leaving 15 bases between. CDR3 bases: TGCGCCAGCACTCTCACGGGAGTGGCCGGGGAGCTGTTTTTT. Its protein product is CASTLTGVAGELFF.

This chain links TRBV6-6 with TRBJ2-5; either TRBD1 or TRBD2 may supply D (5 bases each). The V and J ends lost 4 bases and 5 bases respectively, with 17 bases between them. The CDR3 sequence is 15 residues long. Germline V gives CDR1 MNHNY, CDR2 SVGAGI (reference sequence). This chain's CDR3 is CASSSRPRGGETQYF. The CDR3 bases are TGTGCCAGCAGTTCACGGCCGAGGGGTGGGGAGACCCAGTACTTC.

This clone showed up just a few times. The V and J genes are TRBV19 and TRBJ2-7, with TRBD2 matching over 7 bases. Trimming removed 1 base from V and 3 bases from J; junction bases left unmatched: 3. CDR1 is LNHDA, CDR2 SQIVND, per germline (reference sequence). The CDR3 length is 14 residues. CDR3 amino acids: CASSIAGGYYEQYF. The CDR3 DNA follows: TGTGCCAGTAGTATAGCCGGGGGGTACTACGAGCAGTACTTC.

The CDR3 nucleotides read TGTGCCAGCAGCTTTACAGGGGGTGCAACTAATGAAAAACTGTTTTTT. This gives the protein CASSFTGGATNEKLFF. The J gene is TRBJ1-4, the V gene TRBV11-2; 8 bases match TRBD1. Germline loops: CDR1 SGHAT, CDR2 FQNNGV. V shed 3 bases and J 0 bases; nucleotides not matched to a gene: 3. The CDR3 sequence is 16 residues long.

This clone was counted only a few times. The gene calls are TRBV30 and TRBJ1-1; weak D call: TRBD1 (5 bases). The CDR3 is made up of 14 amino acids. The V gene's germline CDR1 is GTSNPN and CDR2 SVGIG (reference sequence). With 3 bases removed from V and 10 bases from J, the gap between germline ends came to 21 bases. CDR3 DNA: TGTGCCTGGAGGAGTCCTCTTGGTCGGGGGGGAGCTTTCTTT. This gives the protein CAWRSPLGRGGAFF.

V usage is TRBV11-1 and J usage is TRBJ2-7, with TRBD1 identical over 12 bases. The germline V gene encodes CDR1 SGHAT and CDR2 FQDESV (reference sequence). The V and J ends lost 3 bases and 2 bases, in that order; junction bases with no gene match: 11. This CDR3 comprises 18 residues. The CDR3, as DNA: TGTGCCAGCAGCTTCCCCGGGACAGGGGGCGCCGGGCCCTACGAGCAGTACTTC. Its translation is CASSFPGTGGAGPYEQYF. Based on the CDR3 plus reference TRBV11-1 and TRBJ2-7, the full variable domain is EAEVAQSPRYKITEKSQAVAFWCDPISGHATLYWYRQILGQGPELLVQFQDESVVDDSQLPKDRFSAERLKGVDSTLKIQPAELGDSAMYLCASSFPGTGGAGPYEQYFGPGTRLTVT.

For this clone: A much larger clonotype is one base distant, so this may be a read error. The sample carries other DNA sequences with the same CDR3. Here the CDR3 DNA reads TGTGCCAGCAGTTACGGCAGGGGGAACTATGGCTACACCTTC. This codes for CASSYGRGNYGYTF. The chain has TRBV6-5 and TRBJ1-2, with 7 bases that match TRBD1. Germline CDR1 and CDR2: MNHEY and SVGAGI. The V gene end was trimmed by 2 bases and the J gene end by 2 bases; junction bases not matched to a gene: 2. The CDR3 contains 14 residues.

This sequence joins TRBV5-1 and TRBJ2-7, with 9 bases matching TRBD1. J lost 5 bases, V lost 5 bases, and 5 bases had no gene match. The germline V gene encodes CDR1 SGHRS and CDR2 YFSETQ. The CDR3 runs to 13 residues. The CDR3 sequence is CASRPGTGNEQYF. In DNA form, the CDR3 reads TGCGCCAGCAGGCCGGGGACAGGGAACGAGCAGTACTTC.

As for this clone: Just one base apart from a much larger clone, this may be a read error. J is TRBJ2-3 and V is TRBV5-6; D perhaps matches TRBD2 (6 bases). V was trimmed by 0 bases and J by 2 bases, leaving 16 bases between them. Per the germline V gene, CDR1 is SGHDT and CDR2 is YYEEEE. This CDR3 spans 17 amino acids. CDR3 sequence (DNA): TGTGCCAGCAGCTTGGTCAGTGGGAGGACCTACACAGATACGCAGTATTTT. It yields the protein CASSLVSGRTYTDTQYF.

In its sample, this clone was seen once. The chain couples TRBV18 to TRBJ2-2, with 10 bases matching TRBD1. The germline CDR1 and CDR2 sequences are KGHSH and LQKENI. J lost 3 bases, V lost 1 base, and 2 bases had no gene match. The CDR3 runs to 16 residues. CDR3 in DNA: TGTGCCAGCTCACCACAGACAGGGGGCGACACCGGGGAGCTGTTTTTT. Its protein is CASSPQTGGDTGELFF.

V and J are TRBV6-5 and TRBJ2-5; D may match TRBD1 or TRBD2 (6 bases each). Germline V gives CDR1 MNHEY, CDR2 SVGAGI. Deletions cut 5 bases from V and 2 bases from J, with 12 bases between. The CDR3 consists of 14 residues. The CDR3 coding sequence is TGTGCCAGCAGTAGGGGGGACGTGCAAGAGACCCAGTACTTC. Protein: CASSRGDVQETQYF.

In regard to this clone: A much more abundant neighbour one base away suggests this may be a read error. The rearrangement uses TRBV11-3 and TRBJ2-7; TRBD2 matches 11 bases. Germline V CDR1 and CDR2: SGHNT, YENEEA. The CDR3 consists of 14 residues. V was pared by 5 bases and J by 3 bases, with 3 bases of the junction left unmatched. The CDR3 DNA reads TGTGCCAGCAGCCCCGGGACTAGCGGCTACGAGCAGTACTTC. Translated: CASSPGTSGYEQYF.

The chain carries TRBV19 and TRBJ1-2; D is unclear. Per germline, CDR1 LNHDA and CDR2 SQIVND (reference sequence). The CDR3 covers 14 residues. V was trimmed by 1 base and J by 4 bases, leaving 10 bases between them. The CDR3 here is CASSIVGSRYGYTF. The CDR3, as DNA: TGTGCCAGTAGTATAGTTGGCAGCCGCTATGGCTACACCTTC.

The rearrangement joins TRBV4-1 to TRBJ1-3; D is undetermined. Germline lookup yields CDR1 MGHRA and CDR2 YSYEKL. The CDR3 extends over 15 amino acids. The germline V and J ends were trimmed by 4 bases and 4 bases, with 14 bases remaining between them. CDR3 coding DNA: TGCGCCAGCAGCCCAGGCGATCCCGCCGGAAACACCATATATTTT. It yields the protein CASSPGDPAGNTIYF.

The chain combines TRBV7-2 with TRBJ2-2, with D uncertain. Trimming took 5 bases from V and 3 from J, leaving 16 bases between them. The CDR3 contains 16 residues. Looked up from germline, CDR1 is SGHTA and CDR2 is FQGNSA. Written as DNA, the CDR3 is TGTGCCAGCAGCACCGGGTCAGGCTACTACACCGGGGAGCTGTTTTTT. It encodes CASSTGSGYYTGELFF. Full variable domain (missing parts from reference TRBV7-2 and TRBJ2-2): GAGVSQSPSNKVTEKGKDVELRCDPISGHTALYWYRQSLGQGLEFLIYFQGNSAPDKSGLPSDRFSAERTGGSVSTLTIQRTQQEDSAVYLCASSTGSGYYTGELFFGEGSRLTVL.

This clone was seen only a few times. V is TRBV5-4 and J is TRBJ1-1; no clear D gene. Germline V gene lookup returns CDR1 SGHNT and CDR2 YYREEE (reference sequence). With 4 bases removed from V and 0 bases from J, the gap between germline ends came to 13 bases. This CDR3 has 15 residues. The CDR3 DNA reads TGTGCCAGCAGCCCCACCAGGTTCGTGAACACTGAAGCTTTCTTT. It yields the protein CASSPTRFVNTEAFF.

The chain links TRBV23-1 to TRBJ2-6; D call uncertain. TRBV23-1 is marked as an open reading frame, function uncertain. CDR3 size: 16 residues. The V gene lost 0 bases and the J gene lost 0 bases, with 6 bases spanning the gap. In DNA form, the CDR3 reads TGCGCCAGCAGTCAATCTTCCCACTCTGGGGCCAACGTCCTGACTTTC. As protein: CASSQSSHSGANVLTF.

The genes are TRBV27 and TRBJ1-1, with TRBD1 identical over 10 bases. Germline trimming cut 2 bases from V and 0 bases from J; bases unmatched to any gene: 3. CDR1 and CDR2 from the germline V gene are MNHEY and SMNVEV (reference sequence). The CDR3 is made up of 16 amino acids. The CDR3 loop is CASSLGDRGVNTEAFF. CDR3 sequence (DNA): TGTGCCAGCAGTTTAGGGGACAGGGGAGTGAACACTGAAGCTTTCTTT.

V is TRBV6-6 and J is TRBJ1-4; D may be TRBD1 (6 bases). V was clipped by 5 bases and J by 8 bases, with 12 bases between them. The CDR3 loop spans 13 amino acids. Germline assignment: CDR1 MNHNY and CDR2 SVGAGI (reference sequence). CDR3 in DNA: TGTGCCAGCAGTCCCCAGGGGTGGGAAAAACTGTTTTTT. It encodes CASSPQGWEKLFF.

The chain joins TRBV18 to TRBJ1-2; 9 nucleotides agree with TRBD1. The junction had 13 bases not matched to a gene; V was cut back by 4 bases and J by 4 bases. Germline V gene sequence: CDR1 KGHSH, CDR2 LQKENI. The CDR3 is 17 residues long. CDR3 loop: CASSLNEGTGKSYGYTF. The CDR3 DNA sequence: TGTGCCAGCTCACTGAATGAGGGGACAGGGAAGAGCTATGGCTACACCTTC.

This clone has a handful of counts. The identical CDR3 is also encoded by other nucleotide sequences in the sample. This chain joins TRBV28 and TRBJ2-5; D gene ambiguous. The CDR3 loop spans 12 amino acids. Germline V gives CDR1 MDHEN, CDR2 SYDVKM. The germline V and J ends were trimmed by 6 bases and 0 bases, with 5 bases remaining between them. The DNA of the CDR3 is TGTGCCAGCAGCCCGTACCAAGAGACCCAGTACTTC. Amino acid sequence: CASSPYQETQYF.

The V gene is TRBV4-3, the J gene TRBJ2-6; D not certain. Germline CDR1 and CDR2: LGHNA and YSLEER. The V end lost 3 bases, the J end lost 1 base, and 7 bases lay between the germline ends. The CDR3 runs to 15 residues. The CDR3: CASSQERSGANVLTF. The CDR3 DNA reads TGCGCCAGCAGCCAGGAGAGGTCTGGGGCCAACGTCCTGACTTTC.